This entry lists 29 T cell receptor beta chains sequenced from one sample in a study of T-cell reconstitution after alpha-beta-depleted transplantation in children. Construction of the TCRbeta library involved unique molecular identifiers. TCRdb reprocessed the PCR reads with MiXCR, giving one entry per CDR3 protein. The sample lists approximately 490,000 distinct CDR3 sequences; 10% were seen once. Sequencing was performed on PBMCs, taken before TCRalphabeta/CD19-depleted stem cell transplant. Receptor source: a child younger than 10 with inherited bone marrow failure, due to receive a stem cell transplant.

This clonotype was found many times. CDR3 coding DNA: TGTGCCACCAGCAGGGCCCGGGACCTTAGCTACAATGAGCAGTTCTTC. Translating it yields CATSRARDLSYNEQFF. The chain links TRBV15 to TRBJ2-1; the D call may be TRBD1 or TRBD2 (5 bases each). V shed 3 bases and J shed 3 bases, with 15 bases lying between them. The CDR3 is 16 amino acids. Germline CDR1 LNHNV, CDR2 YYDKDF (reference sequence). The full variable domain, completed using reference TRBV15 and TRBJ2-1, is DAMVIQNPRYQVTQFGKPVTLSCSQTLNHNVMYWYQQKSSQAPKLLFHYYDKDFNNEADTPDNFQSRRPNTSFCFLDIRSPGLGDTAMYLCATSRARDLSYNEQFFGPGTRLTVL.

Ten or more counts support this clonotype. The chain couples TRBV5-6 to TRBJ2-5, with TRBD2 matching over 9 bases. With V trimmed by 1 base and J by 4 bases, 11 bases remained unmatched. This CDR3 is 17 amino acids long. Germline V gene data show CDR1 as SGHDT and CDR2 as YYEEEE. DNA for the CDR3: TGTGCCAGCAGCTTGCCCGGACTAGCGTTTGGGGGAGAGACCCAGTACTTC. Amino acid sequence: CASSLPGLAFGGETQYF.

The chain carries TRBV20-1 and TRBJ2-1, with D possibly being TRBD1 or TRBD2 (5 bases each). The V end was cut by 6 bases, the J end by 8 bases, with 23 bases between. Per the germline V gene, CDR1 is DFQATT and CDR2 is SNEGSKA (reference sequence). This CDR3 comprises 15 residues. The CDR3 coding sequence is TGCAGTGCGTGCGGGTCCCCCCCCCTGGGGGATGAGCAGTTCTTC. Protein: CSACGSPPLGDEQFF.

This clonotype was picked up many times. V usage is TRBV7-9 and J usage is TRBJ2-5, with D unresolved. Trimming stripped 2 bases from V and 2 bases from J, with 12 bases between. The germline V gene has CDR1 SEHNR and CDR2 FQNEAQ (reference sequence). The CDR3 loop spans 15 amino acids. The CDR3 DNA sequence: TGTGCCAGCAGCTTAAAATTTACAGTACAAGAGACCCAGTACTTC. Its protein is CASSLKFTVQETQYF. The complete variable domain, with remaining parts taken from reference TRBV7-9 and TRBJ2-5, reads DTGVSQNPRHKITKRGQNVTFRCDPISEHNRLYWYRQTLGQGPEFLTYFQNEAQLEKSRLLSDRFSAERPKGSFSTLEIQRTEQGDSAMYLCASSLKFTVQETQYFGPGTRLLVL.

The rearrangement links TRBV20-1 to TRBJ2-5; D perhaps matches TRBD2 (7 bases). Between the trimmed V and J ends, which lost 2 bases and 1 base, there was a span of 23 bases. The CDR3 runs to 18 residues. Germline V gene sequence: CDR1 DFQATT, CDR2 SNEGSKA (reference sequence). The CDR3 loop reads CSARHRDGFAGAQETQYF. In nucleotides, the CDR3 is TGCAGTGCTAGACACAGGGACGGGTTCGCGGGGGCCCAAGAGACCCAGTACTTC.

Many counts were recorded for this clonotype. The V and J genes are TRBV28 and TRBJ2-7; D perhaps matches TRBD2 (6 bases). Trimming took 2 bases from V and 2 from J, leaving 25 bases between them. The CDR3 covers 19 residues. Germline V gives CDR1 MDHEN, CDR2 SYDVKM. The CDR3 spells CASSLKRRPQRASPYEQYF. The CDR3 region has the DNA TGTGCCAGCAGTTTAAAGCGAAGGCCCCAGCGGGCCTCCCCCTACGAGCAGTACTTC.

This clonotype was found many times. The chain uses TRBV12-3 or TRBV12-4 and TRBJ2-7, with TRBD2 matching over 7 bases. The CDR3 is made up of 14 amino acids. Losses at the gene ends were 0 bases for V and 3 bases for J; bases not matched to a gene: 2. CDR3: CASSLAGDYYEQYF. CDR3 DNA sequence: TGTGCCAGCAGTTTAGCAGGGGACTACTACGAGCAGTACTTC.

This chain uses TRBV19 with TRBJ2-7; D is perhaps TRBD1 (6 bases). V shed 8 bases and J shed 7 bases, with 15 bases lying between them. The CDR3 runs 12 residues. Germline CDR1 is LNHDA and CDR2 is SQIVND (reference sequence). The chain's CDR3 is CASGGRGTEQYF. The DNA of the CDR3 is TGTGCCAGTGGCGGCAGGGGTACGGAGCAGTACTTC.

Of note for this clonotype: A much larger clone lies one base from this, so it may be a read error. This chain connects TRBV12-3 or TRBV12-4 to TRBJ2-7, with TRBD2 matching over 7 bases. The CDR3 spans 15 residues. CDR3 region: CASSPMTSRTYEPYF. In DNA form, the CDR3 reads TGTGCCAGCAGCCCCATGACTAGCCGAACCTACGAGCCGTACTTC.

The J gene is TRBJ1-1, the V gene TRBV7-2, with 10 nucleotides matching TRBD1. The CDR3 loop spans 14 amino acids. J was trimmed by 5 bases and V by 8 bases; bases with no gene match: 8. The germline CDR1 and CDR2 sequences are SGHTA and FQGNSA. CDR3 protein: CASGVWTGGTEAFF. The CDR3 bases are TGTGCCAGCGGGGTCTGGACAGGGGGGACTGAAGCTTTCTTT.

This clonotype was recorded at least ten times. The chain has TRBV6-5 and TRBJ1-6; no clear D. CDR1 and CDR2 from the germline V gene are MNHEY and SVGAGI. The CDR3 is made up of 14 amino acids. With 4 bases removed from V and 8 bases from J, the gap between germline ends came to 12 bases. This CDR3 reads CASSWVVRDSPLHF. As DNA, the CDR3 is TGTGCCAGCAGTTGGGTAGTGCGGGATTCACCCCTCCACTTT.

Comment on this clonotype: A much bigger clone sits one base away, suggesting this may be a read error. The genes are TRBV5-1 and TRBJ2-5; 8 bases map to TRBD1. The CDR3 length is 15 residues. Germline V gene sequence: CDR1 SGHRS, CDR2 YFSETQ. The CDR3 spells CASSLASRGQDTQYF. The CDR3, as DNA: TGCGCCAGCAGCTTGGCTAGCAGGGGGCAAGATACCCAGTACTTC.

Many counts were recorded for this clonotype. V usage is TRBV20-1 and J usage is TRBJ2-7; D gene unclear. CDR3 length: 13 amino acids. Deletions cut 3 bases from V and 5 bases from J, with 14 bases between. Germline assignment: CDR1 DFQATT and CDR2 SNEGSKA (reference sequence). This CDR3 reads CSARVRVRDEQYF. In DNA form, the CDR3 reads TGCAGTGCTAGGGTCCGGGTTCGAGACGAGCAGTACTTC.

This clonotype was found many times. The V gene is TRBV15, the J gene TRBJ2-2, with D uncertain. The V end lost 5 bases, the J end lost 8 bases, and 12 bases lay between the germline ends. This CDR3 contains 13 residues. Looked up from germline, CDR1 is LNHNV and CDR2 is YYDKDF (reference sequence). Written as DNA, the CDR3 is TGTGCCACCAGCTCAGAGGCAGGTGGGGAGCTGTTTTTT. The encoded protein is CATSSEAGGELFF.

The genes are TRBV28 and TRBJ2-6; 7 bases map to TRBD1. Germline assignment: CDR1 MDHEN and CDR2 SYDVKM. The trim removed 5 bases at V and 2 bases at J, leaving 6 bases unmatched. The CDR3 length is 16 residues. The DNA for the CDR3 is TGTGCCAGCAGTGTATCCGACAGGGCTGGGGCCAACGTCCTGACTTTC. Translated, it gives CASSVSDRAGANVLTF.

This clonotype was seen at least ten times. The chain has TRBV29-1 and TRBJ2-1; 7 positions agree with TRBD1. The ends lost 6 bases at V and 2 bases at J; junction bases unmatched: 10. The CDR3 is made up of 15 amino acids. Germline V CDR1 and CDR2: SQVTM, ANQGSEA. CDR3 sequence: CSVPRPGTAYNEQFF. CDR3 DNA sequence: TGCAGCGTCCCAAGACCCGGGACAGCCTACAATGAGCAGTTCTTC.

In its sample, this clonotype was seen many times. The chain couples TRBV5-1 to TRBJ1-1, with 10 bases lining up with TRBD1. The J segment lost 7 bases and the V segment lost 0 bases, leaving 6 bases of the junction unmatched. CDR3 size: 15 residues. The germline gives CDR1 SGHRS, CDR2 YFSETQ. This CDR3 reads CASSLAGTGVNEAFF. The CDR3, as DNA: TGCGCCAGCAGCTTGGCCGGGACAGGGGTTAATGAAGCTTTCTTT.

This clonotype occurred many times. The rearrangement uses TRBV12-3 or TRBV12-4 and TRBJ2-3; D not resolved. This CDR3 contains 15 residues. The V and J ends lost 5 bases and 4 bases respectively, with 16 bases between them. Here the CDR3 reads CASSPDRVGADTQYF. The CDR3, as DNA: TGTGCCAGCAGTCCCGACCGAGTTGGGGCAGATACGCAGTATTTT.

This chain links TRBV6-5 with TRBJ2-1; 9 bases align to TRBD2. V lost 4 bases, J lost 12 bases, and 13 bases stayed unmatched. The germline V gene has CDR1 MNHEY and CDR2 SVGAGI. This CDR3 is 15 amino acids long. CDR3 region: CASSFSIAGEGTQFF. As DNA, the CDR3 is TGTGCCAGCAGTTTCTCCATAGCGGGAGAAGGTACGCAGTTCTTC.

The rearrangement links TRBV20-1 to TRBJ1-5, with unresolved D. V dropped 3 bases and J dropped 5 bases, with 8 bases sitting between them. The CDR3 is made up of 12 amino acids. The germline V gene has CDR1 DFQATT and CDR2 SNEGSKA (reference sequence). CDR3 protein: CSARRQDQPQHF. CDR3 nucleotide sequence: TGCAGTGCTAGGCGGCAGGATCAGCCCCAGCATTTT.

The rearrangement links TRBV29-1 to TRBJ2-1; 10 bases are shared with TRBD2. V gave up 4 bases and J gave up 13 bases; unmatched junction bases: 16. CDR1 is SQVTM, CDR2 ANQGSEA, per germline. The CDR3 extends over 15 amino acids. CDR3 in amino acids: CSVASPAGGPSDQFF. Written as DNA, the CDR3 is TGCAGCGTTGCCTCCCCAGCGGGAGGGCCGAGTGACCAGTTCTTC.

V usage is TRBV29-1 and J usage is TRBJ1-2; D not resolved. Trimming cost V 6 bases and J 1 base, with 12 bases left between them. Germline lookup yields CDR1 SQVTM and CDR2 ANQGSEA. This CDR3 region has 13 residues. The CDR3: CSVLGRDNYGYTF. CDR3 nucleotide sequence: TGCAGCGTGCTAGGACGGGATAACTATGGCTACACCTTC.

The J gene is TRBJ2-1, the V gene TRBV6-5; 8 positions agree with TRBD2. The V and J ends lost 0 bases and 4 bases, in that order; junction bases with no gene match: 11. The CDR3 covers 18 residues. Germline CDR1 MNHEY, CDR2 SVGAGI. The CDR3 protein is CASSYSVPAGGWYNEQFF. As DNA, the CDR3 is TGTGCCAGCAGTTACTCGGTCCCTGCGGGAGGATGGTACAATGAGCAGTTCTTC.

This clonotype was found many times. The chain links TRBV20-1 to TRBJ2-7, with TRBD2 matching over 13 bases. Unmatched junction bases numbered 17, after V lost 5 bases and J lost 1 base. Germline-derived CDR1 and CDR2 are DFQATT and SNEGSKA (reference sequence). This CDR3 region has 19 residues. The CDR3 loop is CSAPSKFGLAGASSYEQYF. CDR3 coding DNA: TGCAGTGCTCCATCCAAATTCGGACTAGCGGGAGCGTCGTCCTACGAGCAGTACTTC.

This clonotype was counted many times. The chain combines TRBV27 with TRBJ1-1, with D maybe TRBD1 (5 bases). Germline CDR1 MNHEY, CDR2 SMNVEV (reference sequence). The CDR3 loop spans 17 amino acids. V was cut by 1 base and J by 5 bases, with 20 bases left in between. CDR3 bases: TGTGCCAGCAGTTTATTCAGGCGGGGCAGAACAAAGACTGAAGCTTTCTTT. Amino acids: CASSLFRRGRTKTEAFF.

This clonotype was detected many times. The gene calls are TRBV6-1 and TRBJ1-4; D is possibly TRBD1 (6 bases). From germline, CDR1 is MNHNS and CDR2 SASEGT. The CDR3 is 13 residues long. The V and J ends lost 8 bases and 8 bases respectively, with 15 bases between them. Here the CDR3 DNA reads TGTGCCAGCGGGGCAGGGGTTAGGGAAAAACTGTTTTTT. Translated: CASGAGVREKLFF.

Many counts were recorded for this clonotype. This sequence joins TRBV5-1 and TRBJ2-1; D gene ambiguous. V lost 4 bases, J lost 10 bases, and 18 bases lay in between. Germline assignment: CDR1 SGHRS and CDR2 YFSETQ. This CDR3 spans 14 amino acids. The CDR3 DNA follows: TGCGCCAGCAGCGAACTCGGGTCGAGTCGGGAGCAGTTCTTC. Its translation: CASSELGSSREQFF.

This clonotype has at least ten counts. The CDR3 here is CATSRGGRVSLEQFF. DNA of the CDR3: TGTGCCACCAGCAGAGGAGGCAGGGTCAGTCTGGAGCAGTTCTTC. The chain recombines TRBV15 with TRBJ2-1; tentative D call: TRBD1 (5 bases). The CDR3 spans 15 residues. V was cut by 1 base and J by 10 bases, with 17 bases left in between. In germline, CDR1 is LNHNV, CDR2 YYDKDF (reference sequence). Filled out from reference TRBV15 and TRBJ2-1, the complete variable domain reads DAMVIQNPRYQVTQFGKPVTLSCSQTLNHNVMYWYQQKSSQAPKLLFHYYDKDFNNEADTPDNFQSRRPNTSFCFLDIRSPGLGDTAMYLCATSRGGRVSLEQFFGPGTRLTVL.

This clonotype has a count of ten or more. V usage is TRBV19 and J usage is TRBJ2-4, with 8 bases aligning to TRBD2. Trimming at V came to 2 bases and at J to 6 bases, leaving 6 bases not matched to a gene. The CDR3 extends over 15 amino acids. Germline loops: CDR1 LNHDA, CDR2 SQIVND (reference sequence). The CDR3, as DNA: TGTGCCAGTAGTATAACCTCCCTAGCGGGAAACATTCAGTACTTC. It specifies CASSITSLAGNIQYF.